Given below is one TCR beta chain in context. What it binds is unknown. The source of the sample is a study of T cell responses to AZD1222 COVID-19 vaccine. The protocol was immunoSEQ multiplex PCR, while the TCRdb copy is restricted to in-frame clones and leaves out a portion. Of some 120,000 clones listed, 80% to 90% are singletons. Study-wide findings and caveats: CD4 TCRs linked to vaccination spanned spike, dominating at 160-218 and 743-854. The study found Spike-specific TCR breadth and depth rose after two AZD1222 doses.

Germline values: CDR1 WNHNN, CDR2 SYGVQD (reference sequence). The CDR3 has 14 residues. With 0 bases removed from V and 4 bases from J, the gap between germline ends came to 9 bases. This receptor was obtained from an adult in good health. V gene TRBV10-1 combines with J gene TRBJ1-1; D uncertain. This specimen consisted of peripheral blood, obtained on day 0 of MenACWY control vaccination. The CDR3 here is CASSESRKTTEAFF. Here the CDR3 DNA reads TGCGCCAGCAGTGAGTCGAGAAAGACCACTGAAGCTTTCTTT.